The 31 T cell receptor beta chains below were found in one sample sequenced in a study of T-cell reconstitution after alpha-beta-depleted transplantation in children. The TCRbeta library was prepared with unique molecular identifiers. TCRdb re-analysed the PCR reads in MiXCR, keeping a single row per CDR3 protein. In the table there are more than 200,000 distinct CDR3 sequences, 8.4% of which are singletons. Specimen: PBMCs, mostly from graft donor cells, collected 360 days after TCRalphabeta/CD19-depleted stem cell transplant. These TCRs come from a male patient between 2 and 15 years old who had a stem cell transplant for acute myeloid leukemia, so the T cells may come from the graft donor.

This clonotype has at least ten counts. The V gene is TRBV18, the J gene TRBJ2-2; maybe TRBD1 (7 bases). V was cut by 6 bases and J by 0 bases, with 14 bases left in between. This CDR3 is 16 amino acids long. Per germline, CDR1 KGHSH and CDR2 LQKENI. CDR3 sequence reads: CASSAAGTANTGELFF. The CDR3 DNA reads as TGTGCCAGCTCGGCGGCGGGGACAGCGAACACCGGGGAGCTGTTTTTT.

The chain combines TRBV7-6 with TRBJ1-2; D gene ambiguous. The V end lost 4 bases, the J end lost 0 bases, and 9 bases lay between the germline ends. Germline CDR1 SGHVS, CDR2 FNYEAQ. The CDR3 loop spans 14 amino acids. DNA of the CDR3: TGTGCCAGCAGCTCCGGCTCTGCTAACTATGGCTACACCTTC. Translation: CASSSGSANYGYTF.

This clonotype was recorded at least ten times. This chain connects TRBV7-8 to TRBJ1-5; D unresolved. V was cut by 0 bases and J by 6 bases, with 6 bases left in between. This CDR3 contains 13 residues. The germline gives CDR1 SGHVS, CDR2 FQNEAQ. The CDR3 spells CASSLAERQPQHF. Here the CDR3 DNA reads TGTGCCAGCAGCTTAGCCGAACGTCAGCCCCAGCATTTT.

The V and J genes are TRBV12-3 or TRBV12-4 and TRBJ1-4; 8 bases line up with TRBD1. This CDR3 is built from 14 residues. V dropped 5 bases and J dropped 7; count of bases not matched to a gene: 6. The CDR3 nucleotides read TGTGCCAGCAGTCCGACAGGGGAGGTTGAAAAACTGTTTTTT. Its translation is CASSPTGEVEKLFF.

The table lists this clonotype with many counts. This rearrangement joins TRBV6-6 to TRBJ1-1, with D tentatively TRBD1 (5 bases). This CDR3 comprises 15 residues. V was cut by 6 bases and J by 3 bases, with 17 bases left in between. The germline V gene encodes CDR1 MNHNY and CDR2 SVGAGI (reference sequence). CDR3 nucleotides: TGTGCCAGCAGGGGTTTTGGGACTCAAGACACTGAAGCTTTCTTT. Its translation is CASRGFGTQDTEAFF.

The chain couples TRBV28 to TRBJ2-1; TRBD2 matches 11 bases. The trim removed 2 bases at V and 5 bases at J, leaving 8 bases unmatched. The germline CDR1 and CDR2 sequences are MDHEN and SYDVKM. This CDR3 has 17 residues. The CDR3 reads CASSLDSLAGEDNEQFF. The CDR3 DNA is TGTGCCAGCAGTTTAGACTCACTAGCGGGAGAGGACAATGAGCAGTTCTTC.

This clonotype was seen only a few times. As DNA, the CDR3 is TGTGCCAGCAGTGCGGAAGGAGGGAACACCGGGGAGCTGTTTTTT. It yields the protein CASSAEGGNTGELFF. The rearrangement links TRBV2 to TRBJ2-2, with a possible D match to TRBD2 (5 bases). The CDR3 loop spans 15 amino acids. Per germline, CDR1 SNHLY and CDR2 FYNNEI. Between the trimmed V and J ends, which lost 4 bases and 1 base, there was a span of 10 bases.

There are many counts of this clonotype. The V gene is TRBV24-1, the J gene TRBJ2-1, with a weak D call TRBD2 (6 bases). Trimming left V 1 base short and J 10 bases short, with 19 bases between. The CDR3 runs to 16 residues. Germline V gene sequence: CDR1 KGHDR, CDR2 SFDVKD. The CDR3 reads CATSDFGGGGIQEQFF. The CDR3 DNA reads TGTGCCACCAGTGATTTCGGGGGAGGCGGTATTCAGGAGCAGTTCTTC.

This chain connects TRBV12-3 or TRBV12-4 to TRBJ2-1; tentatively, D is TRBD2 (7 bases). This CDR3 is 16 amino acids long. V lost 5 bases and J lost 2, with 16 bases in between. The CDR3 DNA reads as TGTGCCAGCAGTCCCGGGGGGCAGTTTACCTACAATGAGCAGTTCTTC. As protein: CASSPGGQFTYNEQFF.

This clonotype was seen many times. The chain combines TRBV5-1 with TRBJ2-1; D not certain. The CDR3 loop spans 13 amino acids. V was cut by 4 bases and J by 3 bases, with 8 bases left in between. Germline CDR1 reads SGHRS; CDR2 reads YFSETQ. The CDR3 DNA is TGCGCCAGCAGCGTCGATTTCTACAATGAGCAGTTCTTC. This translates into CASSVDFYNEQFF.

The chain is built from TRBV5-1 and TRBJ2-1, with TRBD1 matching over 9 bases. This CDR3 has 15 residues. The junction had 6 bases not matched to a gene; V was cut back by 4 bases and J by 4 bases. The germline CDR1 and CDR2 sequences are SGHRS and YFSETQ. The CDR3 region has the DNA TGCGCCAGCAGCGGATTGGGACAGGGTTACAATGAGCAGTTCTTC. Translation: CASSGLGQGYNEQFF.

This chain uses TRBV7-2 with TRBJ2-2; TRBD2 aligns across 7 bases. The CDR3 runs to 17 residues. Germline values: CDR1 SGHTA, CDR2 FQGNSA. Trimming took 5 bases from V and 4 from J; bases not matched to a gene: 13. CDR3 coding DNA: TGTGCCAGCAGCCCCCCGGGAGCGGGGACCTTCACCGGGGAGCTGTTTTTT. Protein: CASSPPGAGTFTGELFF. Supplemented by reference TRBV7-2 and TRBJ2-2, the full variable domain reads GAGVSQSPSNKVTEKGKDVELRCDPISGHTALYWYRQSLGQGLEFLIYFQGNSAPDKSGLPSDRFSAERTGGSVSTLTIQRTQQEDSAVYLCASSPPGAGTFTGELFFGEGSRLTVL.

There are many counts of this clonotype. The chain links TRBV20-1 to TRBJ2-1; D might be TRBD2 (6 bases). Germline CDR1 and CDR2: DFQATT and SNEGSKA (reference sequence). The length of the CDR3 is 14 residues. With 3 bases removed from V and 2 bases from J, the gap between germline ends came to 11 bases. CDR3 protein: CSASSGLTYNEQFF. The CDR3 coding sequence is TGCAGTGCTAGCTCGGGACTTACCTACAATGAGCAGTTCTTC.

J is TRBJ2-1 and V is TRBV7-2; possibly TRBD2 for D (6 bases). Germline V gene data show CDR1 as SGHTA and CDR2 as FQGNSA. This CDR3 is built from 17 residues. V lost 5 bases and J lost 3, with 20 bases in between. The CDR3 sequence is CASSTRLEWRDYNEQFF. DNA of the CDR3: TGTGCCAGCAGCACCCGACTTGAATGGAGGGACTACAATGAGCAGTTCTTC.

This clonotype was seen only a few times. V gene TRBV5-6 combines with J gene TRBJ2-3; D not resolved. The CDR3 contains 14 residues. CDR1 and CDR2 from the germline V gene are SGHDT and YYEEEE. V lost 2 bases and J lost 5, with 12 bases in between. The CDR3 region is CASSLSGVIDTQYF. The DNA for the CDR3 is TGTGCCAGCAGCTTATCTGGGGTAATAGATACGCAGTATTTT.

The table lists this clonotype with many counts. The chain uses TRBV6-2 or TRBV6-3 and TRBJ2-1; no clear D. V was trimmed by 7 bases and J by 4 bases, leaving 5 bases between them. CDR1 and CDR2 (germline): MNHEY, SVGEGT. The CDR3 spans 11 residues. The CDR3 region is CASNQYNEQFF. CDR3 in DNA: TGTGCCAGCAACCAATACAATGAGCAGTTCTTC.

The genes are TRBV4-2 and TRBJ2-1; D perhaps matches TRBD2 (6 bases). V lost 9 bases and J lost 3, with 18 bases in between. Germline assignment: CDR1 LGHNA and CDR2 YNFKEQ. This CDR3 comprises 15 residues. The CDR3 region is CARGPGLLSYNEQFF. Here the CDR3 DNA reads TGTGCCAGGGGCCCCGGACTACTAAGCTACAATGAGCAGTTCTTC.

This clonotype was counted a few times. This rearrangement joins TRBV2 to TRBJ2-1; D not resolved. V lost 5 bases, J lost 7 bases, and 9 bases lay in between. Per the germline V gene, CDR1 is SNHLY and CDR2 is FYNNEI. CDR3 length: 12 amino acids. CDR3 sequence (DNA): TGTGCCAGCAGTTTGGCGGCGAATGAGCAGTTCTTC. It yields the protein CASSLAANEQFF.

This clonotype has at least ten counts. V is TRBV6-5 and J is TRBJ2-3, with D possibly being TRBD2 (7 bases). The CDR3 loop spans 15 amino acids. The V gene lost 2 bases and the J gene lost 5 bases, with 14 bases spanning the gap. The germline V gene has CDR1 MNHEY and CDR2 SVGAGI. The CDR3 region has the DNA TGTGCCAGCAGTTACCGCGGGGGCGGTGAAGATACGCAGTATTTT. Protein sequence: CASSYRGGGEDTQYF.

The chain combines TRBV10-3 with TRBJ1-1; 8 bases align to TRBD1. Germline CDR1 is ENHRY and CDR2 is SYGVKD. The junction had 6 bases not matched to a gene; V was cut back by 6 bases and J by 3 bases. The CDR3 is made up of 14 amino acids. The CDR3 DNA reads TGTGCCATCAGGGACAGGGCAGGGGACACTGAAGCTTTCTTT. Translating gives CAIRDRAGDTEAFF.

The chain carries TRBV3-1 and TRBJ2-1, with TRBD2 matching 10 bases. V shed 4 bases and J 10 bases; nucleotides not matched to a gene: 10. Looked up from germline, CDR1 is LGHDT and CDR2 is YNNKEL (reference sequence). The CDR3 runs to 15 residues. The CDR3 DNA reads TGTGCCAGCAGCCGAACGACCGGGACTAGCGACGAGCAGTTCTTC. Translated, it gives CASSRTTGTSDEQFF.

V and J are TRBV19 and TRBJ2-1; 12 nucleotides agree with TRBD2. CDR3 length: 13 residues. Germline values: CDR1 LNHDA, CDR2 SQIVND (reference sequence). Germline trimming cut 6 bases from V and 12 bases from J; bases unmatched to any gene: 6. CDR3 amino acids: CASRTSGSWAQFF. The CDR3, as DNA: TGTGCCAGTAGGACTAGCGGGAGTTGGGCGCAGTTCTTC.

The chain employs TRBV7-2 and TRBJ2-5; 12 bases align to TRBD2. This CDR3 spans 14 amino acids. Germline CDR1 SGHTA, CDR2 FQGNSA. Losses at the gene ends were 5 bases for V and 5 bases for J; bases not matched to a gene: 3. The CDR3 loop is CASSIGLAGETQYF. Written as DNA, the CDR3 is TGTGCCAGCAGCATCGGACTAGCGGGGGAGACCCAGTACTTC.

The CDR3 loop reads CASSSGRRSSYEQYV. The CDR3 DNA follows: TGTGCCAGCAGCTCTGGACGGCGAAGCTCCTACGAGCAGTACGTC. The chain combines TRBV7-8 with TRBJ2-7; D unresolved. The germline CDR1 and CDR2 sequences are SGHVS and FQNEAQ. V was clipped by 4 bases and J by 0 bases, with 13 bases between them. This CDR3 spans 15 amino acids.

Regarding this clonotype: A much larger clone lies a single base off, so this may be a read error. V is TRBV11-2 and J is TRBJ2-7; D is unresolved. Germline assignment: CDR1 SGHAT and CDR2 FQNNGV. This CDR3 region has 14 residues. The DNA of the CDR3 is TGTGCCAGCATCTTACGGGTTTACCCCTACGAGCAGTACTTC. Encoded protein: CASILRVYPYEQYF. Full variable domain (missing parts from reference TRBV11-2 and TRBJ2-7): EAGVAQSPRYKIIEKRQSVAFWCNPISGHATLYWYQQILGQGPKLLIQFQNNGVVDDSQLPKDRFSAERLKGVDSTLKIQPAKLEDSAVYLCASILRVYPYEQYFGPGTRLTVT.

This clonotype was observed at least ten times. The V call is TRBV10-3, the J call TRBJ2-3; D call uncertain. V lost 8 bases, J lost 6 bases, and 6 bases lay in between. This CDR3 is built from 10 residues. CDR1 ENHRY and CDR2 SYGVKD come from the germline V gene. CDR3 region: CAIGVDTQYF. For the CDR3, the DNA is TGTGCCATCGGTGTGGATACGCAGTATTTT.

This clonotype was observed at least ten times. This chain uses TRBV12-5 with TRBJ2-4; D is unclear. CDR1 and CDR2 from the germline V gene are LGHNT and FRNRAP. The CDR3 consists of 16 residues. V gave up 0 bases and J gave up 1 base, with 10 bases separating them. The CDR3 region is CASGLVLHGAKNIQYF. In nucleotides, the CDR3 is TGTGCTAGTGGTTTGGTACTTCATGGGGCCAAAAACATTCAGTACTTC.

This clonotype was found a few times. The V call is TRBV28, the J call TRBJ1-5, with no clear D. The germline CDR1 and CDR2 sequences are MDHEN and SYDVKM. V was clipped by 5 bases and J by 10 bases, with 9 bases between them. This CDR3 has 11 residues. CDR3 in DNA: TGTGCCAGCAGTGTGGGCCCCCCCCAGCATTTT. It codes for CASSVGPPQHF.

This clonotype was seen repeatedly, ten times or more. The gene calls are TRBV29-1 and TRBJ2-5; 10 nucleotides match TRBD2. The CDR3 is made up of 13 amino acids. V gave up 5 bases and J gave up 2 bases; unmatched junction bases: 2. Germline CDR1 reads SQVTM; CDR2 reads ANQGSEA. The CDR3 reads CSVLAGAQETQYF. The CDR3 DNA sequence: TGCAGCGTTCTAGCGGGAGCTCAAGAGACCCAGTACTTC. The variable domain in full, with the rest retrieved from reference TRBV29-1 and TRBJ2-5, is SAVISQKPSRDICQRGTSLTIQCQVDSQVTMMFWYRQQPGQSLTLIATANQGSEATYESGFVIDKFPISRPNLTFSTLTVSNMSPEDSSIYLCSVLAGAQETQYFGPGTRLLVL.

This clonotype was seen only a few times. This chain uses TRBV20-1 with TRBJ2-3; 9 bases are shared with TRBD2. The CDR3 has 15 residues. Germline trimming cut 2 bases from V and 5 bases from J; bases unmatched to any gene: 8. CDR1 DFQATT and CDR2 SNEGSKA come from the germline V gene (reference sequence). CDR3 sequence reads: CSARSRGRALDTQYF. In DNA form, the CDR3 reads TGCAGTGCTAGATCGCGCGGGAGGGCCCTAGATACGCAGTATTTT.

This clonotype was observed a handful of times. This rearrangement joins TRBV5-1 to TRBJ1-1; D is undetermined. CDR3 length equals 14 residues. Germline CDR1 SGHRS, CDR2 YFSETQ. V was shortened by 2 bases and J by 0 bases, with 8 bases between the two germline ends. CDR3 sequence: CASSFGRMNTEAFF. The CDR3 region has the DNA TGCGCCAGCAGCTTTGGGCGGATGAACACTGAAGCTTTCTTT.